This T cell receptor beta chain comes out of a study of radiotherapy plus CTLA-4 blockade in lung cancer. Study background: Patients showed objective responses in approximately 17% of cases and disease control in 30% to 40%. Study-wide findings and caveats: The authors reported that early blood T cell clone dynamics, with interferon-beta, best predicted response. TCR clones originating in tumors grew in number in blood after radiotherapy plus ipilimumab.

In regard to this clone: Its antigen is as yet unknown.

Chemo-refractory metastatic non-small-cell lung cancer patients were treated with focal radiation plus CTLA-4 blockade with ipilimumab. Profiled with immunoSEQ multiplex PCR; TCRdb holds only in-frame clones, not every one. Of around 30,000 clones in the sample, 70% are singletons; the top ten hold 3.5% to 4.5%. This CDR3 region has 15 residues. Germline assignment: CDR1 LNHDA and CDR2 SQIVND (reference sequence). V was clipped by 4 bases and J by 2 bases; unmatched bases: 5. The sequence was collected from a human donor with non-small cell lung cancer who had stable disease on radiotherapy plus ipilimumab. This specimen was peripheral blood, taken from a patient treated with radiotherapy plus ipilimumab. The genes are TRBV19 and TRBJ1-5; TRBD1 matches at 7 bases. CDR3 coding DNA: TGTGCCAGTAGTACCCGGACAGGAGGCAATCAGCCCCAGCATTTT. This sequence encodes CASSTRTGGNQPQHF. The full variable domain, rest sourced from reference TRBV19 and TRBJ1-5, is DGGITQSPKYLFRKEGQNVTLSCEQNLNHDAMYWYRQDPGQGLRLIYYSQIVNDFQKGDIAEGYSVSREKKESFPLTVTSAQKNPTAFYLCASSTRTGGNQPQHFGDGTRLSIL.